The next 13 T cell receptor beta chains were all read from a single sample in a study of identical twins. TCRdb reprocessed the 5' RACE reads via MiXCR and lists one record per CDR3 protein. This sample has some 630,000 distinct CDR3 sequences, with under 8.5% found just once. These data also featured in a second study, about yellow fever vaccine responses in identical twins.

Sequences were obtained from PBMCs. All receptors come from a woman younger than 30 in good health.

The genes are TRBV20-1 and TRBJ2-1, with 11 nucleotides matching TRBD2. Trimming took 0 bases from V and 3 from J; bases not matched to a gene: 7. This CDR3 has 17 amino acids. Germline CDR1 DFQATT, CDR2 SNEGSKA (reference sequence). CDR3 amino acids: CSARDSLAGGNYNEQFF. The CDR3 coding sequence is TGCAGTGCTAGAGATAGCCTAGCGGGGGGTAACTACAATGAGCAGTTCTTC.

The chain has TRBV3-1 and TRBJ1-1; D not resolved. The CDR3 has 14 amino acids. Trimming left V 3 bases short and J 8 bases short, with 16 bases between. The V gene's germline CDR1 is LGHDT and CDR2 YNNKEL (reference sequence). The CDR3 reads CASSHRAGPREAFF. In nucleotides, the CDR3 is TGTGCCAGCAGCCATAGGGCCGGGCCCAGGGAAGCTTTCTTT.

The sample holds a few counts of this clonotype. V and J are TRBV6-1 and TRBJ2-2; weak D call: TRBD1 (5 bases). Germline V lookup: CDR1 MNHNS, CDR2 SASEGT. V lost 7 bases to trimming and J lost 5 bases, with 11 bases between them. The CDR3 is made up of 13 amino acids. CDR3: CASTPRQTGELFF. The CDR3 coding sequence is TGTGCCAGCACCCCCCGACAGACCGGGGAGCTGTTTTTT.

In its sample, this clonotype was seen a few times. The rearrangement uses TRBV27 and TRBJ1-5; D gene ambiguous. The length of the CDR3 is 14 residues. The germline gives CDR1 MNHEY, CDR2 SMNVEV (reference sequence). Trimming removed 2 bases at V and 3 bases at J, with 8 bases between. The CDR3 DNA follows: TGTGCCAGCAGTTTAGCGTCAGCCAATCAGCCCCAGCATTTT. This encodes CASSLASANQPQHF.

This clonotype was counted a few times. The chain recombines TRBV10-3 with TRBJ2-1; TRBD2 agrees at 11 bases. V was pared by 4 bases and J by 1 base, with 6 bases of the junction left unmatched. The CDR3 is made up of 17 amino acids. Germline assignment: CDR1 ENHRY and CDR2 SYGVKD. The CDR3 region is CAISGLAGKPSYNEQFF. DNA for the CDR3: TGTGCCATCAGTGGACTAGCGGGAAAGCCTTCCTACAATGAGCAGTTCTTC.

This clonotype was counted only a few times. V gene TRBV29-1 combines with J gene TRBJ2-3; D is uncertain. CDR1 is SQVTM and CDR2 is ANQGSEA in the germline V gene. Deletions cut 3 bases from V and 6 bases from J, with 19 bases between. The CDR3 contains 15 residues. In DNA form, the CDR3 reads TGCAGCGTTGAGGTCCTCGGTTACCTCCGGGATACGCAGTATTTT. It yields the protein CSVEVLGYLRDTQYF.

This clonotype was counted a few times. The CDR3 here is CSARRAQSDTQYF. The DNA of the CDR3 is TGCAGTGCCCGGAGGGCTCAATCAGATACGCAGTATTTT. The chain recombines TRBV20-1 with TRBJ2-3, with TRBD2 as a possible D gene (6 bases). Germline V gene sequence: CDR1 DFQATT, CDR2 SNEGSKA (reference sequence). Trimming removed 6 bases at V and 4 bases at J, with 14 bases between. The CDR3 is made up of 13 amino acids.

V is TRBV11-2 and J is TRBJ2-4; a possible D gene is TRBD2 (6 bases). The CDR3 is made up of 15 amino acids. The germline V gene has CDR1 SGHAT and CDR2 FQNNGV. The ends were cut back, 1 base at V and 7 bases at J, with 14 bases in the middle. CDR3 loop: CASSLGGGGVNIQYF. The CDR3 nucleotides are TGTGCCAGCAGCTTAGGGGGTGGAGGGGTGAACATTCAGTACTTC.

This sequence joins TRBV28 and TRBJ1-2; unclear D gene. The CDR3 sequence is 15 residues long. Germline V lookup: CDR1 MDHEN, CDR2 SYDVKM. Trimming pared 5 bases from V and 4 bases from J, leaving 17 bases between. The CDR3 coding sequence is TGTGCCAGCAGTCCCGACTCCGGCGTATTCTATGGCTACACCTTC. Translated, it gives CASSPDSGVFYGYTF.

This clonotype was counted once. The chain employs TRBV7-8 and TRBJ2-1, with 9 bases fitting TRBD1. J lost 6 bases, V lost 7 bases, and 10 bases had no gene match. The CDR3 contains 15 residues. Germline loops: CDR1 SGHVS, CDR2 FQNEAQ. CDR3 in amino acids: CASTETGTGRNEQFF. CDR3 sequence (DNA): TGTGCCAGCACCGAAACCGGGACAGGGCGCAATGAGCAGTTCTTC.

This clonotype was seen a handful of times. The chain recombines TRBV29-1 with TRBJ1-1; D is unclear. The CDR3 has 11 amino acids. Germline V CDR1 and CDR2: SQVTM, ANQGSEA. V was shortened by 6 bases and J by 5 bases, with 10 bases between the two germline ends. CDR3 loop: CSVSGWTEAFF. Written as DNA, the CDR3 is TGCAGCGTCTCCGGGTGGACTGAAGCTTTCTTT.

In DNA form, the CDR3 reads TGTGCCAGCAGCCAAGAATCAGGAACGGCACATGAGCAGTTCTTC. Amino acid sequence: CASSQESGTAHEQFF. The V call is TRBV4-2, the J call TRBJ2-1; unclear D gene. V lost 0 bases and J 8 bases, leaving 14 bases between the germline ends. This CDR3 contains 15 residues. Looked up from germline, CDR1 is LGHNA and CDR2 is YNFKEQ.

Only a few counts were recorded for this clonotype. The gene calls are TRBV28 and TRBJ2-3, with TRBD1 matching over 7 bases. The ends lost 6 bases at V and 2 bases at J; junction bases unmatched: 8. Germline loops: CDR1 MDHEN, CDR2 SYDVKM. The length of the CDR3 is 15 residues. The CDR3 bases are TGTGCCAGCAGCCCCGTCAGGGGGAACACAGATACGCAGTATTTT. This codes for CASSPVRGNTDTQYF.